The entry that follows covers one T cell receptor beta chain sequence. Its antigen has not been determined. Base qualities were left out, and no much larger clone turns up one base away. These data are taken from a study of T-cell reconstitution after alpha-beta-depleted transplantation in children (dated by TCRdb to 2016 to 2017). Broadly, across the study: T-cell immune reconstitution after TCRalphabeta/CD19-depleted allogeneic hematopoietic cell transplantation in children was quantitatively tracked in the study by means of TCR repertoire profiling. What the study reported, not specific to this receptor: Over the following months the frequencies of hyperexpanded clones went down, and after one year T-cell counts and TCRbeta diversity were mostly credited to newly produced T cells. Apparently early alphabetaT-cell count recovery about two months after transplant reportedly relied on only several hundred rapidly expanded clones derived from non-depleted graft cells. In some patients, the high TCRbeta diversity seen at day 60 was put down to recipient T cells and intrathymic progenitors that had survived conditioning.

This specimen's treatment or condition label, interpreted: allogeneic hematopoietic cell transplantation with graft depleted of TCRalphabeta T cells and CD19 B cells. TCRalphabeta/CD19-depleted allogeneic hematopoietic cell grafts were given to the transplant recipients, all of whom were children. The CDR3 runs 14 amino acids, cysteine and phenylalanine included. Left in the record is the CDR3 DNA by itself, 42 bases read in frame from the first base. CDR1 is given as SGHRS and CDR2 as YFSETQ, both from the germline V gene. V loses 0 bases, J loses 2 bases, and the germline ends lie 7 bases apart. Receptor amplification or capture employed PCR. The run used an Illumina HiSeq 2500. TCR library preparation used molecular barcoding, with unique molecular identifiers applied to normalize quantification of the TCRbeta repertoire. TCRdb took the public reads, trimmed them with fastp at Q25, ran MiXCR for clone calling and kept in-frame beta chains. Entries are consolidated by CDR3 protein sequence, retaining the most common genes and DNA. This sample has 500,000 to 600,000 distinct CDR3 sequences in its table, and roughly 27% of those were observed once. Of the sample, 36% is held by the ten largest clones.

This sequence originates from a boy younger than two with Wiskott-Aldrich syndrome, due to receive a stem cell transplant. The rearranged segments are TRBV5-1 and TRBJ2-3; the D gene is perhaps TRBD2, on 5 matching bases. Specimen: PBMCs, collected before TCRalphabeta/CD19-depleted stem cell transplant. The nucleotide sequence reads TGCGCCAGCAGCTTGGGACTATACACAGATACGCAGTATTTT. Its amino acids are CASSLGLYTDTQYF.